These 9 T cell receptor beta chains came from one sample sequenced in a study of shared clonotypes between healthy human individuals. Naive CD8 populations comprised CD45RO-negative cells positively selected for CCR7, excluding terminally differentiated effector memory CD45RA+ cells. Repertoires were generated with immunoSEQ multiplex PCR, while TCRdb's copy carries only in-frame clones and drops some. The table records some 2,100,000 clones, around 93% of them present only once. Material: naive CD8+ T cells from PBMCs. These receptors originate from a man between 18 and 35 years old in good health. Some clones in this sample may be carry-over from other donors' samples.

This chain connects TRBV6-1 to TRBJ2-7; no clear D. Deletions cut 7 bases from V and 3 bases from J, with 13 bases between. CDR1 and CDR2 from the germline V gene are MNHNS and SASEGT. The CDR3 loop spans 13 amino acids. The CDR3 coding sequence is TGTGCCAGCAATCAAAGTCCCCTCTACGAGCAGTACTTC. This gives the protein CASNQSPLYEQYF.

V gene TRBV7-9 combines with J gene TRBJ1-4, with 10 bases fitting TRBD1. The V segment lost 4 bases and the J segment 3 bases; nucleotides outside the gene matches: 5. Germline assignment: CDR1 SEHNR and CDR2 FQNEAQ (reference sequence). The CDR3 extends over 16 amino acids. The CDR3 DNA sequence: TGTGCCAGCAGCTCATATGGGACAGGGGCTAATGAAAAACTGTTTTTT. Translating it yields CASSSYGTGANEKLFF.

This rearrangement joins TRBV7-6 to TRBJ2-5, with D tentatively TRBD1 (6 bases). The germline V gene has CDR1 SGHVS and CDR2 FNYEAQ. The CDR3 consists of 16 residues. V gave up 5 bases and J gave up 4 bases, with 20 bases separating them. CDR3 bases: TGTGCCAGCAGCCCCCGGACAGATAGTCCCAGAGAGACCCAGTACTTC. Its translation is CASSPRTDSPRETQYF. Complete variable domain (other parts from reference TRBV7-6 and TRBJ2-5): GAGVSQSPRYKVTKRGQDVALRCDPISGHVSLYWYRQALGQGPEFLTYFNYEAQQDKSGLPNDRFSAERPEGSISTLTIQRTEQRDSAMYRCASSPRTDSPRETQYFGPGTRLLVL.

The chain combines TRBV19 with TRBJ2-1, with a possible D match to TRBD2 (6 bases). V dropped 7 bases and J dropped 5 bases, with 15 bases sitting between them. The CDR3 loop spans 14 amino acids. The germline V gene has CDR1 LNHDA and CDR2 SQIVND (reference sequence). CDR3 amino acids: CASTFGGLNNEQFF. CDR3 DNA sequence: TGTGCCAGTACCTTCGGGGGACTTAACAATGAGCAGTTCTTC.

V usage is TRBV6-4 and J usage is TRBJ1-2; 8 bases line up with TRBD1. Per germline, CDR1 MRHNA and CDR2 SNTAGT. This CDR3 has 17 amino acids. After removal of 11 bases from V and 3 bases from J, the junction contained 20 bases not matched to a gene. CDR3 residues: CAPPKEVRTGRYYGYTF. The CDR3 bases are TGTGCCCCACCAAAAGAAGTTCGGACAGGGCGTTACTATGGCTACACCTTC.

The V call is TRBV6-5, the J call TRBJ2-1; 10 positions agree with TRBD1. The CDR3 spans 16 residues. V trimming: 4 bases; J trimming: 5 bases; junction bases outside the gene matches: 8. Germline CDR1 and CDR2: MNHEY and SVGAGI. The CDR3 DNA follows: TGTGCCAGCAGTTCGGGACAGGGGAAGAGGCACAATGAGCAGTTCTTC. As protein: CASSSGQGKRHNEQFF.

The gene calls are TRBV27 and TRBJ2-7; TRBD1 aligns across 7 bases. Per the germline V gene, CDR1 is MNHEY and CDR2 is SMNVEV (reference sequence). Losses at the gene ends were 4 bases for V and 3 bases for J; bases not matched to a gene: 3. This CDR3 is built from 13 residues. CDR3 nucleotides: TGTGCCAGCAGTTGGGGACAGCACTACGAGCAGTACTTC. Translation: CASSWGQHYEQYF.

This chain links TRBV13 with TRBJ2-2; 10 bases line up with TRBD2. J was trimmed by 5 bases and V by 5 bases; bases with no gene match: 5. Germline CDR1 reads PRHDT; CDR2 reads FYEKMQ (reference sequence). This CDR3 has 15 amino acids. The CDR3 sequence: CASSHEREGTGELFF. CDR3 in DNA: TGTGCCAGCAGCCATGAGCGGGAGGGGACCGGGGAGCTGTTTTTT.

The V gene is TRBV4-1, the J gene TRBJ2-3, with D perhaps given as TRBD1 or TRBD2 (7 bases each). Trimming pared 0 bases from V and 4 bases from J, leaving 26 bases between. The CDR3 consists of 20 residues. Germline CDR1 is MGHRA and CDR2 is YSYEKL. The CDR3 DNA reads TGCGCCAGCAGCCAAGATCATCCCCAGGGGGTAGCGGGTTTTGCAGATACGCAGTATTTT. It codes for CASSQDHPQGVAGFADTQYF.